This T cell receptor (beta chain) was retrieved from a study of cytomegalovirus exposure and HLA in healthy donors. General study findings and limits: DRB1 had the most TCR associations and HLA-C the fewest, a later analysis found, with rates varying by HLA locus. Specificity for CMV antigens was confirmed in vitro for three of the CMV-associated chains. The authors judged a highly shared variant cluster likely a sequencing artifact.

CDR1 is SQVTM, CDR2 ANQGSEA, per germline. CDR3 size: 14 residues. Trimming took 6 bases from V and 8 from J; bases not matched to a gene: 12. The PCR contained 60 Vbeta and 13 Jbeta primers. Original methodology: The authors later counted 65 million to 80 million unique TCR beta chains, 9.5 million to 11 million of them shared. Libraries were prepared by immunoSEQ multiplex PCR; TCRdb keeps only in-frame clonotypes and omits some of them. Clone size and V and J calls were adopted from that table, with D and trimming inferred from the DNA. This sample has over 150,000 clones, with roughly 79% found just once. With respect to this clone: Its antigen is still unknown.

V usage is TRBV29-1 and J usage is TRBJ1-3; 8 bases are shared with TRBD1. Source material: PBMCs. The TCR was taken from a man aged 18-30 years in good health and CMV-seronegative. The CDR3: CSVRPQGAWDTIYF. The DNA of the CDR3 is TGCAGCGTGCGCCCCCAGGGGGCTTGGGACACCATATATTTT.